In its sample, the clone carrying this T cell receptor beta chain was seen a few times. What it binds is unknown. This sample is drawn from a study of T cells in Graves' hyperthyroidism and ophthalmopathy. There are 12 residues in the CDR3. Trimming cost V 8 bases and J 6 bases, with 11 bases left between them. Amplification of TCR beta CDR3 regions used RNA as the template. The TCR CDR3 was amplified in a first-round RT-PCR using the HTBI primer set. TCRdb re-called the multiplex PCR reads with MiXCR, one entry per CDR3 protein. The data hold about 340,000 distinct CDR3 sequences, with roughly 21% observed a single time. Broader study findings: Ophthalmopathy could be told apart from stable hyperthyroidism with a 13 V-J model.

This chain links TRBV12-3 or TRBV12-4 with TRBJ1-5; maybe TRBD1 (5 bases). This sequence was found in a woman aged 45-65 years with Graves' hyperthyroidism. Material for sequencing was blood. The CDR3 protein is CASSGAVQPQHF. The CDR3 DNA follows: TGTGCCAGCTCTGGGGCGGTTCAGCCCCAGCATTTT.